This section outlines one T cell receptor (beta chain) sequence together with its context. Its antigen remains undetermined. No base-level quality is on record; no much larger clone is a single base apart. The data stem from a study of cytotoxic CD8 clonotypes in ibrutinib-treated CLL (dated by TCRdb to the early 2020s). Regarding the study in general: The cohort was composed of some twelve relapsed/refractory and roughly 16 treatment-naive patients; IGHV unmutated status was identified in 17 patients. Partial responses were observed in 24 patients and complete responses in 2; after a median follow-up of roughly 72 months, remission was maintained in 14 patients and progression was observed in 12. Samples averaged about 260,000 productive templates and 94,082 productive rearrangements. Response samples were taken after a median of 12 months on treatment, ranging from roughly 6 to 36 months. Patients were still on ibrutinib when every remission and progressive disease sample was collected. Longitudinal samples were obtainable from about 30% of the roughly 86 participants in the trial. Cryopreserved peripheral blood mononuclear cells were obtained prior to treatment, at the time of response, and at either disease progression or sustained remission.

Each clonotype received, on average, about 10x coverage in deep resolution sequencing performed on a MiSeq, where the target depth lay between 1 in 1 million and 1 in 200,000 T cells. The immunoSEQ hsTCRB Kit was used to generate the TCR beta libraries. As for the authors' bioinformatics: Data were analyzed with ImmunoSEQ Data Assistant and ImmunoSEQ Analyzer, with V, D and J genes assigned per IMGT definitions. Clonality was computed as one minus normalized Shannon entropy of productive rearrangement frequencies, ranging from 0 to 1. Only overrepresented clonotypes making up at least 0.05% of each patient's repertoire were included in the public clonotype analysis. Roughly 13 age-matched healthy donor repertoires from immuneACCESS were used as controls for clonality. The table comes from immuneACCESS by way of TCRdb, which keeps in-frame sequences with V and J called. Part of the clones is missing from these tables; in studies checked, under half for an unresolved V gene and the rest for unknown reasons. That table furnishes V, J and clone size, whereas the DNA furnished D and trimming. The sample data list roughly 63,000 clones, and 45% to 65% of these were observed just once. The leading ten clones occupy about 14% of the sample.

Study-level results and caveats: Public clonotypes were rare and either contracted or stayed stable during treatment, and the rise in clonality at ibrutinib response reflected the expansion of private clonotypes. Sampling times were not matched between patients in sustained remission and patients whose disease was progressing, and lymph node repertoires were not examined. At baseline, clonality was higher than in age-matched healthy donors and showed a strong correlation with circulating CD8+ T-cell counts. Clonality increased at ibrutinib response, stayed stable in sustained remission, and fell back toward baseline at progression.

Trimmed from V: 6 bases; trimmed from J: 8 bases; junction bases lacking a gene match: 10. The CDR3 measures 14 amino acids from cysteine to phenylalanine. The CDR3 DNA has 42 bases and is translated from base 1. CDR1 and CDR2 are read off the germline V gene as SNHLY and FYNNEI. This sample's time point label indicates: 12 months on ibrutinib. For TCR beta library preparation, roughly 2 micrograms of genomic DNA were extracted from the cryopreserved PBMCs. Longitudinal blood samples from CLL patients receiving ibrutinib monotherapy were subjected to high-throughput TCR beta sequencing. The patients took part in an open-label, single-center phase 2 trial of ibrutinib monotherapy.

The chain is encoded by TRBV2 joined to TRBJ1-2; a stretch of 9 junction bases matches TRBD1. This clonotype was obtained from a human donor with chronic lymphocytic leukemia. The source material was PBMCs, sampled after 12 months of ibrutinib treatment. The CDR3 corresponds to CASSPRQGGTGYTF. The nucleotide sequence reads TGTGCCAGCAGCCCGAGACAGGGGGGTACAGGCTACACCTTC.